This entry describes one TCR beta chain. Its specificity is not known. These data are taken from a study of T cell repertoires in cytomegalovirus infection. Study context: The study used recently identified HLA-C-restricted and well-studied HLA-B-restricted CMV epitopes. CMV infection and matching HLA type were both indicated by public TCR beta signatures. Study-level results: CMV carriers having the relevant HLA were flagged by cumulative public TCR beta family frequency. HLA-C-restricted, CMV-specific TCR beta clonotypes were dominant ex vivo.

Per the germline V gene, CDR1 is SNHLY and CDR2 is FYNNEI. Trimming took 6 bases from V and 8 from J; bases not matched to a gene: 8. The CDR3 sequence is 14 residues long. Via MiXCR, TCRdb re-called the reads, giving one row per CDR3 protein. The table records tens of thousands of distinct CDR3 sequences, approximately 46% of them present only once. V gene TRBV2 combines with J gene TRBJ2-1; 9 bases match TRBD2. This clonotype originated in a human donor in good health (CMV status not recorded). Some clones in this sample may be carry-over from other donors' samples. Sequenced here: CD8+ T cells from cultured PBMCs, sampled from culture after CMV antigen stimulation. Here the CDR3 DNA reads TGTGCCAGCAGGAAGGGCGGGGGGGGGTATGAGCAGTTCTTC. Translating it yields CASRKGGGGYEQFF.